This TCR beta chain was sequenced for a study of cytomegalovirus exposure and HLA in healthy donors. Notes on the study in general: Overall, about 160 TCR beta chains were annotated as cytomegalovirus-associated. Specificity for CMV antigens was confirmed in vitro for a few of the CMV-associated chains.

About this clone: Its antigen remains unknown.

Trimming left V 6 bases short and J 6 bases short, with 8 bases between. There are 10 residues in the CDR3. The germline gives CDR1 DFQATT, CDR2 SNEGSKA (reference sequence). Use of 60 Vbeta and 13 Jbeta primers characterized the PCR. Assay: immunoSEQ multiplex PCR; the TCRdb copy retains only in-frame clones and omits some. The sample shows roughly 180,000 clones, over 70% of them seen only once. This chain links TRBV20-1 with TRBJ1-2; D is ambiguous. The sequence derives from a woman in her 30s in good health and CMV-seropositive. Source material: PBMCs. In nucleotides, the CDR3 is TGCAGTGCCAGGAGGGATGGCTACACCTTC. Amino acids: CSARRDGYTF.